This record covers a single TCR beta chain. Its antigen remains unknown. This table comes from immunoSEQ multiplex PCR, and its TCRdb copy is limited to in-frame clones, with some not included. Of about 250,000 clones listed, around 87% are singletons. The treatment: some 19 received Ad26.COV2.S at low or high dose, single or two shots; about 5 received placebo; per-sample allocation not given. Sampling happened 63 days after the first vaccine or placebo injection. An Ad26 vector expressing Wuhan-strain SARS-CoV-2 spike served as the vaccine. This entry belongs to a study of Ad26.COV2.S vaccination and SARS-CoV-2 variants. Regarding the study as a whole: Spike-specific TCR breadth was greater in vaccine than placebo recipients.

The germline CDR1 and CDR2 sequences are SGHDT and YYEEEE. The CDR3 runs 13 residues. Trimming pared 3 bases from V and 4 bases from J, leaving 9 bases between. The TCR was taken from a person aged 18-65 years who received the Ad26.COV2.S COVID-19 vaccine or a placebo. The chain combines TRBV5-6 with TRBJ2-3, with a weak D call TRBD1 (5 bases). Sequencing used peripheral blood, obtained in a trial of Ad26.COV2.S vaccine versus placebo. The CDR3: CASSSGIPDTQYF. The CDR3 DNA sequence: TGTGCCAGCAGCTCAGGGATCCCAGATACGCAGTATTTT.